What follows are 29 T cell receptor beta chains derived from one specimen sequenced in a study of T cell repertoires in cytomegalovirus infection. TCRdb re-analysed the reads in MiXCR, keeping a single row per CDR3 protein. The sample has a few hundred thousand distinct CDR3 sequences, 15% to 20% seen once. The specimen was PBMCs. These receptors came from a human donor in good health (CMV status not recorded). Some clones in this sample may be carry-over from other donors' samples.

This clonotype came up many times. The chain is built from TRBV11-2 and TRBJ2-2; D uncertain. The CDR3 covers 13 residues. The V end was cut by 5 bases, the J end by 2 bases, with 6 bases between. Germline V gene data show CDR1 as SGHAT and CDR2 as FQNNGV. The CDR3 coding sequence is TGTGCCAGCAGCCCTCTTAACACCGGGGAGCTGTTTTTT. Residues: CASSPLNTGELFF.

This clonotype was detected ten times or more. The V call is TRBV20-1, the J call TRBJ1-4, with a possible D match to TRBD1 (5 bases). The V gene's germline CDR1 is DFQATT and CDR2 SNEGSKA (reference sequence). The CDR3 runs to 15 residues. V lost 0 bases, J lost 10 bases, and 18 bases lay in between. The CDR3 nucleotides read TGCAGTGCTAGAGATCTGGTTCAGGGTTTAGGAAAACTGTTTTTT. This gives the protein CSARDLVQGLGKLFF.

This clonotype has ten or more counts. The chain combines TRBV7-6 with TRBJ1-5, with 9 bases aligning to TRBD1. This CDR3 comprises 15 residues. The J segment lost 3 bases and the V segment lost 4 bases, leaving 4 bases of the junction unmatched. Germline V lookup: CDR1 SGHVS, CDR2 FNYEAQ. The CDR3 sequence is CASSSRQGVNQPQHF. The CDR3 DNA reads as TGTGCCAGCAGCTCCAGACAGGGGGTCAATCAGCCCCAGCATTTT.

This clonotype was counted only a few times. The chain has TRBV20-1 and TRBJ2-2; TRBD2 agrees at 7 bases. There are 16 residues in the CDR3. Germline V gene lookup returns CDR1 DFQATT and CDR2 SNEGSKA (reference sequence). V lost 2 bases, J lost 1 base, and 7 bases stayed unmatched. CDR3 in amino acids: CSARIAGVGNTGELFF. CDR3 nucleotide sequence: TGCAGTGCTAGAATTGCGGGAGTCGGGAACACCGGGGAGCTGTTTTTT.

A word on this clonotype: A read error may explain this, as a much larger clone is one base away. J is TRBJ2-3 and V is TRBV11-2; 9 bases map to TRBD2. The germline V gene has CDR1 SGHAT and CDR2 FQNNGV. The CDR3 is 16 residues long. CDR3 sequence (DNA): TGTGCCGGCAGCATCTTGGCGGGGGGGAGCACAGATACGCAGTATTTT. It yields the protein CAGSILAGGSTDTQYF.

The CDR3: CASRESERAQETQYF. The CDR3 coding sequence is TGTGCCAGTAGGGAATCTGAGCGGGCTCAAGAGACCCAGTACTTC. The chain combines TRBV19 with TRBJ2-5; possible D gene TRBD2, 6 bases. The CDR3 has 15 amino acids. Germline CDR1 and CDR2: LNHDA and SQIVND (reference sequence). Trimming shortened V by 6 bases and J by 2 bases, and 16 bases separated the two germline ends.

V is TRBV6-4 and J is TRBJ2-1; 9 nucleotides match TRBD1. The germline V gene has CDR1 MRHNA and CDR2 SNTAGT. J lost 5 bases, V lost 5 bases, and 7 bases had no gene match. The CDR3 length is 15 residues. CDR3 protein: CASSYGTGPNNEQFF. The CDR3 DNA reads as TGTGCCAGCAGTTATGGGACAGGGCCCAACAATGAGCAGTTCTTC.

The chain couples TRBV28 to TRBJ2-1; 10 bases map to TRBD2. Germline V gives CDR1 MDHEN, CDR2 SYDVKM. The CDR3 runs 16 residues. The junction had 8 bases not matched to a gene; V was cut back by 5 bases and J by 4 bases. This CDR3 reads CASSPQGLARYNEQFF. The CDR3 DNA reads TGTGCCAGCAGTCCCCAGGGACTAGCGCGATACAATGAGCAGTTCTTC.

Many counts were recorded for this clonotype. This chain joins TRBV12-3 or TRBV12-4 and TRBJ1-1; weak D call: TRBD1 (6 bases). V dropped 4 bases and J dropped 9 bases, with 15 bases sitting between them. The CDR3 consists of 13 residues. The DNA of the CDR3 is TGTGCCAGCAGTTACGCCGGGACAAAGCAAGCTTTCTTT. Translation: CASSYAGTKQAFF.

This clonotype was recorded at least ten times. J is TRBJ2-1 and V is TRBV11-2; D ambiguous. This CDR3 is 11 amino acids long. In germline, CDR1 is SGHAT, CDR2 FQNNGV. Trimming pared 5 bases from V and 10 bases from J, leaving 9 bases between. The CDR3, as DNA: TGTGCCAGCAGCGAGGAACTAGAGCAGTTCTTC. It yields the protein CASSEELEQFF.

The chain uses TRBV4-1 and TRBJ2-1, with D perhaps being TRBD1 or TRBD2 (6 bases each). The germline V gene encodes CDR1 MGHRA and CDR2 YSYEKL. V was pared by 1 base and J by 9 bases, with 22 bases between. The CDR3 is made up of 17 amino acids. The CDR3 loop reads CASSQGRDLGAYGEQFF. The CDR3 nucleotides read TGCGCCAGCAGCCAAGGAAGGGACTTGGGGGCTTATGGTGAGCAGTTCTTC.

The chain has TRBV10-3 and TRBJ1-5; D unresolved. This CDR3 is built from 12 residues. CDR1 and CDR2 (germline): ENHRY, SYGVKD. Trimming took off 7 bases at V and 6 bases at J, with 10 bases between the two ends. The CDR3 is CAIKGESQPQHF. The CDR3 nucleotides are TGTGCCATCAAGGGTGAGAGTCAGCCCCAGCATTTT.

The V gene is TRBV19, the J gene TRBJ2-5, with 13 bases that match TRBD2. Per germline, CDR1 LNHDA and CDR2 SQIVND (reference sequence). J was trimmed by 1 base and V by 6 bases; bases with no gene match: 5. The CDR3 length is 16 residues. CDR3: CASRTGTSGTQETQYF. Here the CDR3 DNA reads TGTGCCAGTAGGACCGGGACTAGCGGGACCCAAGAGACCCAGTACTTC.

J is TRBJ2-1 and V is TRBV5-4; D unresolved. Germline lookup yields CDR1 SGHNT and CDR2 YYREEE (reference sequence). The V end lost 1 base, the J end lost 2 bases, and 10 bases lay between the germline ends. The CDR3 extends over 15 amino acids. CDR3 in amino acids: CASSLLSTAYNEQFF. In DNA form, the CDR3 reads TGTGCCAGCAGCTTGCTGAGCACCGCCTACAATGAGCAGTTCTTC.

V is TRBV9 and J is TRBJ1-2; a possible D gene is TRBD1 (6 bases). The CDR3 length is 15 residues. Germline V CDR1 and CDR2: SGDLS, YYNGEE. V was trimmed by 2 bases and J by 3 bases, leaving 14 bases between them. In DNA, the CDR3 is TGTGCCAGCAGCGTCAGGGGTCAGATAGACTATGGCTACACCTTC. Translated: CASSVRGQIDYGYTF.

This clonotype was counted many times. This rearrangement joins TRBV7-2 to TRBJ1-5; tentatively, D is TRBD1 (6 bases). Trimming took 5 bases from V and 7 from J, leaving 15 bases between them. The CDR3 totals 14 residues. Looked up from germline, CDR1 is SGHTA and CDR2 is FQGNSA. CDR3 residues: CASSKTGIRQPQHF. The DNA for the CDR3 is TGTGCCAGCAGCAAAACAGGGATACGCCAGCCCCAGCATTTT.

Many counts were recorded for this clonotype. The chain is built from TRBV7-6 and TRBJ2-1, with D uncertain. This CDR3 contains 12 residues. The V end was cut by 3 bases, the J end by 7 bases, with 7 bases between. Germline V CDR1 and CDR2: SGHVS, FNYEAQ. Written as DNA, the CDR3 is TGTGCCAGCAGCTTCCTCTTAAATGAGCAGTTCTTC. The encoded protein is CASSFLLNEQFF.

In its sample, this clonotype was seen many times. The genes are TRBV7-2 and TRBJ2-7; 8 bases align to TRBD2. CDR1 is SGHTA, CDR2 FQGNSA, per germline. CDR3 size: 17 residues. V shed 2 bases and J 0 bases; nucleotides not matched to a gene: 9. DNA for the CDR3: TGTGCCAGCAGCTTATCCGCGATAGCGGGGAGCTCCTACGAGCAGTACTTC. Translated, it gives CASSLSAIAGSSYEQYF.

Concerning this clonotype itself: A much larger clone is a single base away; this may be a read error. The chain couples TRBV7-2 to TRBJ2-7; no firm D call. Germline V gives CDR1 SGHTA, CDR2 FQGNSA. The CDR3 contains 13 residues. CDR3 residues: CANSTSWDYEQYF. The CDR3 DNA follows: TGTGCCAACAGCACTTCCTGGGACTACGAGCAGTACTTC.

This clonotype occurred a few times. This CDR3 is CASSQEWDRGYTGELFF. Written as DNA, the CDR3 is TGCGCCAGCAGCCAAGAGTGGGACAGGGGATACACCGGGGAGCTGTTTTTT. This chain links TRBV4-3 with TRBJ2-2; 10 bases line up with TRBD1. The CDR3 contains 17 residues. V shed 0 bases, J shed 3 bases, and the junction held 4 bases outside the gene matches. The V gene's germline CDR1 is LGHNA and CDR2 YSLEER.

The rearrangement links TRBV29-1 to TRBJ2-5, with D uncertain. V lost 8 bases to trimming and J lost 5 bases, with 18 bases between them. This CDR3 comprises 13 residues. Looked up from germline, CDR1 is SQVTM and CDR2 is ANQGSEA. CDR3 sequence reads: CSTMRTDGETQYF. In nucleotides, the CDR3 is TGCAGCACAATGCGGACGGACGGGGAGACCCAGTACTTC.

This clonotype was seen a handful of times. The chain combines TRBV20-1 with TRBJ2-1; 9 nucleotides align to TRBD2. Germline-derived CDR1 and CDR2 are DFQATT and SNEGSKA (reference sequence). This CDR3 region has 16 residues. Trimming removed 0 bases from V and 3 bases from J; junction bases left unmatched: 6. CDR3 nucleotides: TGCAGTGCTAGAGATCCTAGCGGGGCCGTCTACAATGAGCAGTTCTTC. This sequence encodes CSARDPSGAVYNEQFF.

The gene calls are TRBV3-1 and TRBJ2-3; 11 bases agree with TRBD1. J lost 5 bases, V lost 0 bases, and 7 bases had no gene match. The CDR3 is 17 amino acids. CDR1 LGHDT and CDR2 YNNKEL come from the germline V gene (reference sequence). CDR3 sequence: CASSQETPGQGVDTQYF. The CDR3 DNA is TGTGCCAGCAGCCAAGAAACCCCGGGACAGGGGGTAGATACGCAGTATTTT.

This clonotype was recorded at least ten times. The J gene is TRBJ2-1, the V gene TRBV6-2 or TRBV6-3; 9 bases are shared with TRBD2. CDR3 size: 14 residues. From germline, CDR1 is MNHEY and CDR2 SVGEGT. V shed 7 bases and J 2 bases; nucleotides not matched to a gene: 3. The CDR3 protein is CASTRGGAYNEQFF. The CDR3 nucleotides are TGTGCCAGCACCCGCGGGGGGGCCTACAATGAGCAGTTCTTC.

This clonotype was detected only once. The chain recombines TRBV20-1 with TRBJ2-3; 10 bases align to TRBD2. The CDR3 runs to 15 residues. CDR1 and CDR2 (germline): DFQATT, SNEGSKA (reference sequence). The V segment lost 1 base and the J segment 4 bases; nucleotides outside the gene matches: 5. The CDR3: CSARGSGRTADTQYF. In nucleotides, the CDR3 is TGCAGTGCTAGAGGTAGCGGGAGGACTGCAGATACGCAGTATTTT.

The rearrangement joins TRBV7-2 to TRBJ2-5; 12 nucleotides match TRBD2. The CDR3 contains 18 residues. The junction had 13 bases not matched to a gene; V was cut back by 3 bases and J by 5 bases. Per germline, CDR1 SGHTA and CDR2 FQGNSA. The CDR3 DNA follows: TGTGCCAGCAGCTTCTCCTCTAGCGGGGGGGCCGCAGGGGAGACCCAGTACTTC. It yields the protein CASSFSSSGGAAGETQYF.

The chain is built from TRBV4-1 and TRBJ2-7; D is perhaps TRBD2 (6 bases). The CDR3 consists of 15 residues. V was clipped by 0 bases and J by 6 bases, with 15 bases between them. Germline CDR1 and CDR2: MGHRA and YSYEKL. The CDR3 loop is CASSQETLGSGEQYF. The CDR3 nucleotides read TGCGCCAGCAGCCAAGAAACTCTCGGGAGTGGCGAGCAGTACTTC.

About this clonotype: This may be a read error, as it is one base from a much larger clone. This chain links TRBV7-2 with TRBJ2-5; 8 nucleotides align to TRBD2. The CDR3 extends over 16 amino acids. V shed 1 base and J 0 bases; nucleotides not matched to a gene: 4. Germline V CDR1 and CDR2: SGHTA, FQGNSA. The CDR3 DNA follows: TGTGCCAGCAGCTTAGGCGGGGGGACCTACCAAGAGACCCAGTACTTC. This sequence encodes CASSLGGGTYQETQYF. Full variable domain (remainder filled in from reference TRBV7-2 and TRBJ2-5): GAGVSQSPSNKVTEKGKDVELRCDPISGHTALYWYRQSLGQGLEFLIYFQGNSAPDKSGLPSDRFSAERTGGSVSTLTIQRTQQEDSAVYLCASSLGGGTYQETQYFGPGTRLLVL.

The chain couples TRBV2 to TRBJ1-4; D is ambiguous. Trimming cost V 6 bases and J 8 bases, with 13 bases left between them. The CDR3 has 13 amino acids. Germline V gives CDR1 SNHLY, CDR2 FYNNEI. CDR3 bases: TGTGCCAGCAGCTCTGAGGGCGAGGAAAAACTGTTTTTT. As protein: CASSSEGEEKLFF.